The clone carrying this TCR beta chain was recorded a few times. This entry is derived from a study of cytomegalovirus exposure and HLA in healthy donors. The PCR ran on 60 Vbeta and 13 Jbeta primers. Using immunoSEQ multiplex PCR, the repertoire was profiled, and TCRdb retains in-frame clones only, with some absent. In the table there are roughly 180,000 clones, around 85% of which are singletons. CDR3 length equals 14 residues. Trimming removed 4 bases at V and 1 base at J, with 11 bases between. The germline V gene encodes CDR1 SGDLS and CDR2 YYNGEE. The specimen was PBMCs. This rearrangement joins TRBV9 to TRBJ1-1; TRBD1 is a possible D gene (5 bases). The receptor was isolated from a young man in good health and CMV-seropositive. This CDR3 is CASSPNQGNTEAFF. The CDR3 DNA is TGTGCCAGCAGCCCCAATCAGGGGAACACTGAAGCTTTCTTT.